These T cell receptor beta chains were read from a single sample in a study of shared clonotypes between healthy human individuals. The repertoire was sequenced with immunoSEQ multiplex PCR; TCRdb's copy has only in-frame clones and lacks some. The data contain 2,100,000 or so clones, 95% of them singletons. Input material: naive CD4+ T cells sorted from blood. The receptors originated from a man in his late teens or twenties in good health. Both conserved end residues are part of each CDR3. D genes are given only for firm matches. A clone size is listed for some rows: how often the clone was seen (once, few, many), or a class if it is expanded.

>-|TRBV6-5|TRBJ2-7|TRBD1
CASSDSGTGGKYF
>-|TRBV6-5|TRBJ2-2|-
CASRTGTNTGELFF
>-|TRBV7-7|TRBJ2-5|TRBD1
CASSLGPGQGRETQYF
>-|TRBV10-3|TRBJ1-1|-
CAITPGTLNTEAFF
>-|TRBV6-6|TRBJ2-7|TRBD1
CASSQTGTGRNYEQYF
>-|TRBV4-3|TRBJ1-4|-
CASSQERQGEGNEKLFF
>-|TRBV19|TRBJ1-6|TRBD1
CATTDRGQNSPLHF
>-|TRBV2|TRBJ2-5|-
CASSEGGETQYF
>-|TRBV7-6|TRBJ2-1|-
CASSFTGTEQFF
>-|TRBV5-1|TRBJ2-2|-
CASSLNGGELFF
>once|TRBV2|TRBJ2-7|-
CASSETLGEQYF
>-|TRBV7-2|TRBJ2-1|-
CASSWAAGGYNEQFF
>-|TRBV5-1|TRBJ2-7|TRBD2
CASSLGGTSVDEQYF
>-|TRBV28|TRBJ2-1|TRBD2
CASSFRAGGHIFGNEQFF
>-|TRBV7-8|TRBJ2-3|-
CASSLGPNLPQYF
>-|TRBV5-4|TRBJ1-1|TRBD1
CASSLQGVFNTEAFF
>-|TRBV6-5|TRBJ2-2|-
CASSKTGNTGELFF
>few|TRBV2|TRBJ2-4|-
CASSERGGQNIQYF
>-|TRBV7-8|TRBJ2-7|-
CASSARDASSYEQYF
>once|TRBV5-4|TRBJ1-2|-
CASSFPGNYGYTF
>-|TRBV10-3|TRBJ1-5|-
CAISESLGQPQHF
>once|TRBV5-4|TRBJ2-1|TRBD2
CASSSGLAIYNEQFF
>-|TRBV6-1|TRBJ1-4|-
CASSEAIWPVSTNEKLFF
>-|TRBV7-9|TRBJ1-2|TRBD1
CASSQRTGDGYTF
>-|TRBV7-2|TRBJ1-5|-
CASSLVARAEQPQHF
>-|TRBV6-5|TRBJ2-7|TRBD1
CASSYTTGEGEQYF